The 16 T cell receptor beta chains below all came from one sample that was sequenced in a study of blood T cells in healthy people across ages. A second PCR of about 7 to 12 cycles used a sample-barcoded 5' primer and a J-beta primer mix. Each CDR3 protein is one row after TCRdb ran MiXCR on the 5' RACE reads. The sample yields some 1.4 million distinct CDR3 sequences, around 39% seen once. The material sequenced was blood. Source of these receptors: a young woman in good health.

The rearrangement joins TRBV7-8 to TRBJ2-1; weak D call: TRBD1 (5 bases). This CDR3 contains 18 residues. V dropped 4 bases and J dropped 2 bases, with 21 bases sitting between them. Germline lookup yields CDR1 SGHVS and CDR2 FQNEAQ. CDR3 nucleotide sequence: TGTGCCAGCAGCTGGGGCCTGGCGGAGAGAGGCGCCTACAATGAGCAGTTCTTC. It codes for CASSWGLAERGAYNEQFF.

This clonotype was seen more than once but under ten times. V usage is TRBV13 and J usage is TRBJ1-1; D is uncertain. Germline V CDR1 and CDR2: PRHDT, FYEKMQ (reference sequence). Deletions cut 7 bases from V and 1 base from J, with 19 bases between. There are 16 residues in the CDR3. This CDR3 is CASTRSNGSANTEAFF. The CDR3 DNA sequence: TGTGCCAGCACCCGATCGAACGGGTCGGCGAACACTGAAGCTTTCTTT. The variable domain in full, with the rest retrieved from reference TRBV13 and TRBJ1-1, is AAGVIQSPRHLIKEKRETATLKCYPIPRHDTVYWYQQGPGQDPQFLISFYEKMQSDKGSIPDRFSAQQFSDYHSELNMSSLELGDSALYFCASTRSNGSANTEAFFGQGTRLTVV.

This chain links TRBV4-1 with TRBJ2-7, with 12 bases identical to TRBD2. CDR1 is MGHRA, CDR2 YSYEKL, per germline. The junction had 6 bases not matched to a gene; V was cut back by 7 bases and J by 2 bases. The CDR3 has 15 amino acids. CDR3: CASTRTSGVPYEQYF. As DNA, the CDR3 is TGCGCCAGCACCCGGACTAGCGGGGTTCCCTACGAGCAGTACTTC.

The chain's CDR3 is CASSFFSGGYNEQFF. As DNA, the CDR3 is TGTGCCAGCAGTTTTTTCAGCGGGGGCTACAATGAGCAGTTCTTC. The chain uses TRBV28 and TRBJ2-1, with 8 bases lining up with TRBD2. Germline trimming cut 3 bases from V and 3 bases from J; bases unmatched to any gene: 4. Per the germline V gene, CDR1 is MDHEN and CDR2 is SYDVKM. The CDR3 totals 15 residues. Drawing the rest from reference TRBV28 and TRBJ2-1, the complete variable domain is DVKVTQSSRYLVKRTGEKVFLECVQDMDHENMFWYRQDPGLGLRLIYFSYDVKMKEKGDIPEGYSVSREKKERFSLILESASTNQTSMYLCASSFFSGGYNEQFFGPGTRLTVL.

This chain connects TRBV18 to TRBJ1-2; no firm D call. The ends were cut back, 0 bases at V and 8 bases at J, with 13 bases in the middle. Germline V CDR1 and CDR2: KGHSH, LQKENI. This CDR3 spans 14 amino acids. The CDR3 loop is CASSPPFMTRGYTF. The CDR3 nucleotides are TGTGCCAGCTCACCACCTTTTATGACCAGGGGCTACACCTTC.

This clonotype has just a few counts. This chain joins TRBV18 and TRBJ1-2; 11 bases line up with TRBD1. V dropped 5 bases and J dropped 7; count of bases not matched to a gene: 3. The CDR3 has 13 amino acids. Germline CDR1 reads KGHSH; CDR2 reads LQKENI. The chain's CDR3 is CASSGQGAPGYTF. CDR3 coding DNA: TGTGCCAGCTCAGGACAGGGGGCTCCTGGCTACACCTTC.

This clonotype was counted only a few times. The chain recombines TRBV2 with TRBJ1-5; the D is unclear. V shed 4 bases and J shed 0 bases, with 13 bases lying between them. CDR3 size: 16 residues. Looked up from germline, CDR1 is SNHLY and CDR2 is FYNNEI. CDR3 in DNA: TGTGCCAGCAGTGGGGCGGGGATTGGTAGCAATCAGCCCCAGCATTTT. It specifies CASSGAGIGSNQPQHF.

V usage is TRBV5-1 and J usage is TRBJ1-2, with D maybe TRBD1 (5 bases). The CDR3 covers 14 residues. V lost 1 base and J 5 bases, leaving 12 bases between the germline ends. Germline V gene sequence: CDR1 SGHRS, CDR2 YFSETQ. CDR3 amino acids: CASSLSGAVYGYTF. CDR3 in DNA: TGCGCCAGCAGCTTGTCCGGGGCAGTATATGGCTACACCTTC.

This clonotype showed up just a few times. The CDR3 spells CSARDGGPSGGAADTQYF. In nucleotides, the CDR3 is TGCAGTGCTAGAGATGGCGGCCCTAGCGGGGGGGCTGCAGATACGCAGTATTTT. V gene TRBV20-1 combines with J gene TRBJ2-3, with 12 bases identical to TRBD2. This CDR3 has 18 amino acids. The junction had 11 bases not matched to a gene; V was cut back by 0 bases and J by 4 bases. CDR1 is DFQATT, CDR2 SNEGSKA, per germline (reference sequence).

The table lists this clonotype with a few counts. The genes are TRBV29-1 and TRBJ2-1; D may correspond to TRBD1 or TRBD2 (5 bases each). Between the trimmed V and J ends, which lost 1 base and 5 bases, there was a span of 9 bases. Looked up from germline, CDR1 is SQVTM and CDR2 is ANQGSEA. The CDR3 is made up of 13 amino acids. Written as DNA, the CDR3 is TGCAGCGTTGAAGGGGGGTACAACAATGAGCAGTTCTTC. Amino acids: CSVEGGYNNEQFF.

The J gene is TRBJ2-3, the V gene TRBV6-5; tentative D call: TRBD1 (6 bases). There are 16 residues in the CDR3. V was trimmed by 2 bases and J by 2 bases, leaving 14 bases between them. Per germline, CDR1 MNHEY and CDR2 SVGAGI. The CDR3 spells CASSYRNRAPTDTQYF. The DNA of the CDR3 is TGTGCCAGCAGTTACCGTAACAGGGCTCCCACAGATACGCAGTATTTT.

This clonotype was detected many times. The rearrangement links TRBV30 to TRBJ2-3; TRBD2 agrees at 7 bases. V lost 2 bases and J lost 7; bases outside the gene matches: 9. CDR3 length equals 14 residues. The germline CDR1 and CDR2 sequences are GTSNPN and SVGIG (reference sequence). CDR3 residues: CAWSLERGGNTQYF. Written as DNA, the CDR3 is TGTGCCTGGAGTCTCGAGAGGGGAGGGAATACGCAGTATTTT.

This chain joins TRBV7-9 and TRBJ1-2; D gene uncertain. The CDR3 extends over 13 amino acids. The ends were cut back, 2 bases at V and 3 bases at J, with 7 bases in the middle. Per germline, CDR1 SEHNR and CDR2 FQNEAQ (reference sequence). CDR3 amino acids: CASSLSSYYGYTF. Written as DNA, the CDR3 is TGTGCCAGCAGCTTATCTAGCTACTATGGCTACACCTTC.

V usage is TRBV12-3 or TRBV12-4 and J usage is TRBJ1-1, with no clear D. This CDR3 has 11 amino acids. Between the trimmed V and J ends, which lost 7 bases and 2 bases, there was a span of 5 bases. The CDR3 is CASKSNTEAFF. The CDR3 DNA follows: TGTGCCAGCAAGTCCAACACTGAAGCTTTCTTT.

The chain employs TRBV7-9 and TRBJ2-1, with 7 bases aligning to TRBD2. Germline CDR1 SEHNR, CDR2 FQNEAQ (reference sequence). The CDR3 has 15 amino acids. Trimming at V came to 5 bases and at J to 4 bases, leaving 8 bases not matched to a gene. CDR3 in amino acids: CASSPGASGYNEQFF. The CDR3 nucleotides read TGTGCCAGCAGCCCCGGGGCTAGCGGTTACAATGAGCAGTTCTTC.

This clonotype was seen only a few times. The V gene is TRBV29-1, the J gene TRBJ1-4; TRBD1 is a possible D gene (6 bases). The CDR3 has 15 residues. Trimming shortened V by 2 bases and J by 1 base, and 11 bases separated the two germline ends. Germline CDR1 is SQVTM and CDR2 is ANQGSEA. CDR3 amino acids: CSVESAQGTNEKLFF. CDR3 in DNA: TGCAGCGTTGAAAGCGCACAGGGAACTAATGAAAAACTGTTTTTT.